This T cell receptor beta chain was documented in a study of T cell repertoires in cytomegalovirus infection. MiXCR, run by TCRdb on the reads, gives a single entry per CDR3 protein. The profile shows 85,000 to 120,000 distinct CDR3 sequences, approximately 17% of them singletons. This clonotype counts as medium-sized (0.01 to 0.1%). There are 14 residues in the CDR3. CDR1 and CDR2 (germline): SGHTA, FQGNSA. V gave up 8 bases and J gave up 7 bases, with 18 bases separating them. Specimen: PBMCs. The rearrangement uses TRBV7-2 and TRBJ2-1; D is unclear. This TCR was recovered from a human donor in good health (CMV status not recorded). Some clones in this sample may be carry-over from other donors' samples. The CDR3 protein is CASLSTMGENEQFF. The CDR3 DNA reads as TGTGCCAGCTTGTCGACAATGGGTGAAAATGAGCAGTTCTTC.